Listed below are T cell receptor beta chains from one sample, sequenced in a study of blood T cell repertoires in COVID-19. Generated by immunoSEQ multiplex PCR, the TCRdb table keeps only in-frame clones and is missing some. The repertoire holds approximately 200,000 clones, with 75% to 90% as singletons. Sequenced material: peripheral blood. The receptors stem from a human donor with active or convalescent COVID-19. The donor label of this sample is uncertain. CDR3s include the opening cysteine and the closing phenylalanine or tryptophan. The order of the fields is CDR3 length, J gene, D gene, clone size, V gene, CDR3 protein, CDR3 DNA. D genes are given only for firm matches. The size entry is marked missing in some rows and otherwise reads once, few, many or a size class.

>15|TRBJ2-5|-|-|TRBV19
CASTGTGGGEETQYF
TGTGCCAGTACTGGGACAGGCGGGGGAGAGGAGACCCAGTACTTC
>18|TRBJ2-6|TRBD1|-|TRBV10-1
CASSPGDRASSGANVLTF
TGCGCCAGCTCCCCGGGGGACAGGGCTTCCTCTGGGGCCAACGTCCTGACTTTC
>13|TRBJ2-7|TRBD2|few|TRBV18
CASSPGGLGEQYF
TGTGCCAGCTCACCGGGGGGGTTAGGCGAGCAGTACTTC
>14|TRBJ1-1|-|-|TRBV19
CASTHAGGGTEAFF
TGTGCCAGTACCCATGCGGGGGGAGGCACTGAAGCTTTCTTT
>16|TRBJ2-1|TRBD2|-|TRBV5-1
CASSLAWGGSGNEQFF
TGCGCCAGCAGCTTGGCATGGGGCGGGAGTGGCAATGAGCAGTTCTTC
>17|TRBJ2-1|-|-|TRBV7-2
CASSSRGVSGFGNEQFF
TGTGCCAGCAGCTCCCGCGGGGTATCCGGCTTTGGCAATGAGCAGTTCTTC
>14|TRBJ1-4|-|-|TRBV28
CASSNPRLGEKLFF
TGTGCCAGCAGTAATCCCAGGCTCGGTGAAAAACTGTTTTTT
>14|TRBJ1-6|-|-|TRBV2
CASSSTGDYSPLHF
TGTGCCAGCAGTTCGACAGGAGATTATTCACCCCTCCACTTT
>13|TRBJ2-7|-|-|TRBV24-1
CATSDDVGGEQYF
TGTGCCACCAGTGATGATGTGGGGGGCGAGCAGTACTTC
>16|TRBJ1-1|-|once|TRBV14
CASSQGWLGPGTEAFF
TGTGCCAGCAGCCAAGGGTGGCTCGGTCCGGGCACTGAAGCTTTCTTT
>14|TRBJ2-7|-|-|TRBV29-1
CSVGTNWSPYEQYF
TGCAGCGTTGGAACCAATTGGAGCCCCTACGAGCAGTACTTC
>14|TRBJ2-1|-|many|TRBV5-1
CASRKQDLGNEQFF
TGCGCCAGCAGGAAACAGGACCTTGGGAATGAGCAGTTCTTC
>19|TRBJ2-1|TRBD2|-|TRBV28
CASSSESGRIPGSYNEQFF
TGTGCCAGCAGTTCCGAAAGCGGGAGGATCCCTGGCTCCTACAATGAGCAGTTCTTC
>15|TRBJ1-1|TRBD1|-|TRBV19
CASKQQGAVRTEAFF
TGTGCCAGTAAGCAACAGGGGGCGGTGAGAACTGAAGCTTTCTTT